This T cell receptor beta chain was profiled in a study of STAT3 mutations in large granular lymphocyte leukemia. Whole-study findings and limits: Every T-LGLL patient had at least one immunodominant TCRbeta clonotype. TCR clonotype switching after therapy occurred in about 35% of the 18 patients.

Germline loops: CDR1 SGHDN, CDR2 FVKESK. CDR3 length: 18 residues. J was trimmed by 4 bases and V by 0 bases; bases with no gene match: 8. This clone was observed a handful of times. Its target is not known. The method was immunoSEQ multiplex PCR; TCRdb's version includes in-frame clones alone and lacks a portion of them. Altogether approximately 4,300 clones are present, about 64% being singletons, with the ten largest covering about 36%. Input material: PBMCs. The clonotype comes from a human donor with T large granular lymphocyte leukemia. Some clones in this sample may be carry-over from other donors' samples. V and J are TRBV14 and TRBJ2-1, with TRBD2 identical over 11 bases. The CDR3 sequence: CASSQDRKLAGAYNEQFF. The CDR3 bases are TGTGCCAGCAGCCAAGATCGCAAACTAGCGGGGGCTTACAATGAGCAGTTCTTC.